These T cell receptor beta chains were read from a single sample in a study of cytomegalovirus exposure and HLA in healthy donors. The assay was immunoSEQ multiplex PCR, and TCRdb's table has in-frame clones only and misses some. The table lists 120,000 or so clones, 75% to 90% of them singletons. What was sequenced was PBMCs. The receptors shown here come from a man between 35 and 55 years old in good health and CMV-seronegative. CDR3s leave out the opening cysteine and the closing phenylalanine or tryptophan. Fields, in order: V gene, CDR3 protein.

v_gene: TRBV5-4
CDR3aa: ASSLIRTPPYGYT

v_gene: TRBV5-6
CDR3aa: ASSLEGREVVETQY

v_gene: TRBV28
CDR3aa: ASSLARQGSNTEAF

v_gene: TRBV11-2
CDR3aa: AGSLDLGYT

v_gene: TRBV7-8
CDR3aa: ASSLAQGDTQY

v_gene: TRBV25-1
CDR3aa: ASSEESAGGTYGYT

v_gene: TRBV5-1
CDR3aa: ASSPAKMAGTDTQY

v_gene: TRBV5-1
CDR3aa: ASSPVAGSDTQY

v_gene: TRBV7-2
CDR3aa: ASSFEAGNTEAF

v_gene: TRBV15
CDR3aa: ATGQGGWNSPLH

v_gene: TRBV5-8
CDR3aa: ASTNNQPQH

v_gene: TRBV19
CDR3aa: ASSDRARAEAF

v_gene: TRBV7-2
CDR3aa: ASSAAVRDGELF

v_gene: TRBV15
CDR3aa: ATSKNFPHLAGASTDTQY

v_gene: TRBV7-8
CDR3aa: ASSTRTGTGYT

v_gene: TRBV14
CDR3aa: ASSPGGRTFY

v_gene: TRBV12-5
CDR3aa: ASARDRDTEAF

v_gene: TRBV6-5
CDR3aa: ASSAGEYDTQY

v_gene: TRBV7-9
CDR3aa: ASSLSEARQPQH

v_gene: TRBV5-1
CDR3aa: ASSQRIPGQGPSYEQY

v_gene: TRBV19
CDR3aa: ASTWGQNTEAF

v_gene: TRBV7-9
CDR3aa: ASSPGQSSGNTIY

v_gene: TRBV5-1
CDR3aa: ASSQTGQGNRNTEAF

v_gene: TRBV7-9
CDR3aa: ASSLFIGDRPTYEQY